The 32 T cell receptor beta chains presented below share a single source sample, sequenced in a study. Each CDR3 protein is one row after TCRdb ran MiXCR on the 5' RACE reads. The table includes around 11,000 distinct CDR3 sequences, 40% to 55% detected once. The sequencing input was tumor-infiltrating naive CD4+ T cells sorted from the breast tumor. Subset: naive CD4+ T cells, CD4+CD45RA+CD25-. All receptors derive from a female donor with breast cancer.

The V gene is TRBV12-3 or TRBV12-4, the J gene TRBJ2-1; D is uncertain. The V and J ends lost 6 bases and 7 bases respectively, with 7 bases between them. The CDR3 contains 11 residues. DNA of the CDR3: TGTGCCAGCAGCTCTAGGAATGAGCAGTTCTTC. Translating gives CASSSRNEQFF.

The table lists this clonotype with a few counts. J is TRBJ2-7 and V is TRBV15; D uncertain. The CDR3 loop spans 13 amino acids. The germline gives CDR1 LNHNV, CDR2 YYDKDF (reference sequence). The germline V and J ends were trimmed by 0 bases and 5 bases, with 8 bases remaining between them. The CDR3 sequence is CATSRDNRDEQYF. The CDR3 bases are TGTGCCACCAGCAGAGATAACCGAGACGAGCAGTACTTC.

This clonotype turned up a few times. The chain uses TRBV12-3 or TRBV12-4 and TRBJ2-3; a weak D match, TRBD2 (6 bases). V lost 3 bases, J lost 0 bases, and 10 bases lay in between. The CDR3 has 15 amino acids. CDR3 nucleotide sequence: TGTGCCAGCAGTTTTGCGGGGACTAGCACAGATACGCAGTATTTT. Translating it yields CASSFAGTSTDTQYF.

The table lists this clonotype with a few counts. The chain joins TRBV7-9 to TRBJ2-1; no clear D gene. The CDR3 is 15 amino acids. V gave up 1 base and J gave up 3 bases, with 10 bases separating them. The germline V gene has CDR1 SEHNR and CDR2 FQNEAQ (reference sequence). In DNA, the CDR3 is TGTGCCAGCAGCTTAGGCGTTGGCGTCTACAATGAGCAGTTCTTC. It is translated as CASSLGVGVYNEQFF.

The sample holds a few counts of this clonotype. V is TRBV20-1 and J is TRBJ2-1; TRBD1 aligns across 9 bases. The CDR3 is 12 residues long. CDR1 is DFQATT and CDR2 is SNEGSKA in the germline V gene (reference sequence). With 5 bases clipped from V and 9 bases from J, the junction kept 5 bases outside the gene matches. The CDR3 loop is CSAGTGFGEQFF. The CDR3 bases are TGCAGTGCTGGGACAGGGTTCGGTGAGCAGTTCTTC.

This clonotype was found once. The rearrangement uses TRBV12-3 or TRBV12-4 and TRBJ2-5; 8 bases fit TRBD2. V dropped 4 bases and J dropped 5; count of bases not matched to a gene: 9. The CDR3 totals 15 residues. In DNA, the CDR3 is TGTGCCAGCAGTTCCTATAGCGGGATAGGGGAGACCCAGTACTTC. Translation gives CASSSYSGIGETQYF.

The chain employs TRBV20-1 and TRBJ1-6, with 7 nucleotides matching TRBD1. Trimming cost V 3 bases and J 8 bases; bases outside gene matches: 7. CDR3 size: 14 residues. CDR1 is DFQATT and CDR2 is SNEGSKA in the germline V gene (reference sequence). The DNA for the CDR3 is TGCAGTGCTAGCCCGCAGGGGGGGCATTCACCCCTCCACTTT. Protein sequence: CSASPQGGHSPLHF.

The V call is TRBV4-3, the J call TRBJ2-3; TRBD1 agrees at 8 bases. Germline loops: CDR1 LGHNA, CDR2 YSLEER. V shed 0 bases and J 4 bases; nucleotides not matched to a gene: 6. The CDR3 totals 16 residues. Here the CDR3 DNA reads TGCGCCAGCAGCCAAGATATAGGACAGGGCGCAGATACGCAGTATTTT. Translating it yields CASSQDIGQGADTQYF.

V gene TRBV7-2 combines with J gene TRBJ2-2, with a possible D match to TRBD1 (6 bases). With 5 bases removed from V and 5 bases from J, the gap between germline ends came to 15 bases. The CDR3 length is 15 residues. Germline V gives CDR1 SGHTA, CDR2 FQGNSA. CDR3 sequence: CASSREGHTTGELFF. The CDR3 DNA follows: TGTGCCAGCAGCCGCGAGGGACACACTACCGGGGAGCTGTTTTTT.

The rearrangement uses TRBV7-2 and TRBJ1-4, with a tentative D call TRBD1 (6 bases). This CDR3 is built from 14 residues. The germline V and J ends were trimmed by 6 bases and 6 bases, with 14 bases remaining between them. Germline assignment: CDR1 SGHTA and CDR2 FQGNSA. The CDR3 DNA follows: TGTGCCAGCAGTCGGGACACTTGGGATGAAAAACTGTTTTTT. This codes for CASSRDTWDEKLFF.

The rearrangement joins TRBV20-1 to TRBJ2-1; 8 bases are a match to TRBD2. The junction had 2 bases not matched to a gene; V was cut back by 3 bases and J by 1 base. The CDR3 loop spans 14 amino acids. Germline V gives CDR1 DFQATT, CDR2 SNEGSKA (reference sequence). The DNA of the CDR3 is TGCAGTGCTAGTGGACTAGCTTCCTACAATGAGCAGTTCTTC. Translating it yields CSASGLASYNEQFF.

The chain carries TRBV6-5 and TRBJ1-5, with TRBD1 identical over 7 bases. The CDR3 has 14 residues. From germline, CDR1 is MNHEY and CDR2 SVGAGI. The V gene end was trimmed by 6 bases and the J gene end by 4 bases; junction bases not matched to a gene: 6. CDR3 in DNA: TGTGCCAGCAGCCGACAGGGTGGAAATCAGCCCCAGCATTTT. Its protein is CASSRQGGNQPQHF.

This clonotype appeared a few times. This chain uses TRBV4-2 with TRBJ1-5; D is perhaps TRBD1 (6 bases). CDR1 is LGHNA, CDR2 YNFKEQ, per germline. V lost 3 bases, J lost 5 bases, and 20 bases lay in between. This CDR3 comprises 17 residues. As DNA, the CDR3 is TGTGCCAGCAGCCAGACGGGGGGCACCTCGATCTATCAGCCCCAGCATTTT. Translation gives CASSQTGGTSIYQPQHF.

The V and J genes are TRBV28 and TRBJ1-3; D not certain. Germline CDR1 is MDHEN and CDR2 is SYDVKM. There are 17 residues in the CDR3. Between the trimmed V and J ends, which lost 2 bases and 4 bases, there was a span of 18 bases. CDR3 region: CASSLPVQNWAGNTIYF. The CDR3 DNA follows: TGTGCCAGCAGTTTACCGGTCCAAAATTGGGCCGGAAACACCATATATTTT.

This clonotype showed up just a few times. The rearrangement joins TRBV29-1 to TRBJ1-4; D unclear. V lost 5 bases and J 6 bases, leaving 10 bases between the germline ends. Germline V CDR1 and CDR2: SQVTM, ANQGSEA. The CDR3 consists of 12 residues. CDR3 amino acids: CSVLGFDEKLFF. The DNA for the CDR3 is TGCAGCGTTTTAGGGTTTGATGAAAAACTGTTTTTT.

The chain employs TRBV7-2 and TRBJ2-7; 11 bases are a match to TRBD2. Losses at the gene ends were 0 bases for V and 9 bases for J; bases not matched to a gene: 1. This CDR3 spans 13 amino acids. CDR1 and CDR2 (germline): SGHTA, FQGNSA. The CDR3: CASSLATSGTQYV. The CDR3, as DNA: TGTGCCAGCAGCTTAGCGACTAGCGGGACGCAGTACGTC.

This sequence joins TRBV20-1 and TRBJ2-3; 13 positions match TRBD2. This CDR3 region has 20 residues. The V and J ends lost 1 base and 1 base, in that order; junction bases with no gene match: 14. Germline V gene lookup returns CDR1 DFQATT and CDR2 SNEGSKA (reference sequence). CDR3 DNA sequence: TGCAGTGCTAGAGCCCCGGGACTAGCGGGATTGGGGATGCGCACAGATACGCAGTATTTT. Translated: CSARAPGLAGLGMRTDTQYF.

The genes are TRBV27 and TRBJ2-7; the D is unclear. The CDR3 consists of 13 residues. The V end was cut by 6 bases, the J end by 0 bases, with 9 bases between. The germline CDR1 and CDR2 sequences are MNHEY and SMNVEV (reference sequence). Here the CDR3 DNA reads TGTGCCAGCAGCGTTTCTGTCTCCTACGAGCAGTACTTC. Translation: CASSVSVSYEQYF.

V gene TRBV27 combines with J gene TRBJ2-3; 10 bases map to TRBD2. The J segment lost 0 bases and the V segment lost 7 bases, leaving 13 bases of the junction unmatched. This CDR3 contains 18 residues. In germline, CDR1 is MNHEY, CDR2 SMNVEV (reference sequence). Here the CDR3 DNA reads TGTGCCAGCACCTTTCCCCGGACTAGCGGATCTAGCACAGATACGCAGTATTTT. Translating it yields CASTFPRTSGSSTDTQYF.

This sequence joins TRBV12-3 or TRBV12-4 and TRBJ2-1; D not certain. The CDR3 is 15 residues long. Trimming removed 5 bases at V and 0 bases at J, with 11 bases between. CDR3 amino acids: CASSGRPGSYNEQFF. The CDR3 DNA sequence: TGTGCCAGCAGTGGAAGGCCGGGCTCCTACAATGAGCAGTTCTTC.

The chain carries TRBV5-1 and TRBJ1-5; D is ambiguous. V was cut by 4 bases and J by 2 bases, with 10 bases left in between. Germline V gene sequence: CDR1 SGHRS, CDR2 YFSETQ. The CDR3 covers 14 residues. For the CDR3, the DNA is TGCGCCAGCAGCGCTAGTTGGGGCAATCAGCCCCAGCATTTT. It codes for CASSASWGNQPQHF.

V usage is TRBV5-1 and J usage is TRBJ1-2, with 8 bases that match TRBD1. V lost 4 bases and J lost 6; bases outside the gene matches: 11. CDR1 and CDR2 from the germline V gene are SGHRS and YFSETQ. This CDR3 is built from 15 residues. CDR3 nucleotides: TGCGCCAGCAGCATGGCCGGGACAGGTGTTGATGGCTACACCTTC. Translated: CASSMAGTGVDGYTF.

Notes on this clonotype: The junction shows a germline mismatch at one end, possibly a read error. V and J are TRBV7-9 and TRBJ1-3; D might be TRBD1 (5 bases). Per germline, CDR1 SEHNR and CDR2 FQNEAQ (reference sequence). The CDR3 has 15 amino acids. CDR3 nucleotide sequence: TGTGCCAGCAGCTTAGAGACAGTCCCAGGAAACACCACATATTTT. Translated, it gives CASSLETVPGNTTYF.

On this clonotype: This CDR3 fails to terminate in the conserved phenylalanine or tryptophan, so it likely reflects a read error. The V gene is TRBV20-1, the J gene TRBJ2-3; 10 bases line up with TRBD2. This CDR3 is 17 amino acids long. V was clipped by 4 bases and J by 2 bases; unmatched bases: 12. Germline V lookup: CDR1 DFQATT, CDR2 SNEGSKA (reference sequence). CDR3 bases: TGCAGTGCTAAGGGGTCGGGACTAGCGACCAACACAGATACGCAGTATCTT. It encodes CSAKGSGLATNTDTQYL.

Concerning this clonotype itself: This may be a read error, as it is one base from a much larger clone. CDR3 sequence: CSVAIQGASYNEQFF. DNA of the CDR3: TGCAGCGTTGCGATCCAGGGGGCTTCCTACAATGAGCAGTTCTTC. This chain connects TRBV29-1 to TRBJ2-1, with TRBD1 matching 8 bases. The CDR3 loop spans 15 amino acids. Germline V gives CDR1 SQVTM, CDR2 ANQGSEA. The trim removed 4 bases at V and 1 base at J, leaving 6 bases unmatched.

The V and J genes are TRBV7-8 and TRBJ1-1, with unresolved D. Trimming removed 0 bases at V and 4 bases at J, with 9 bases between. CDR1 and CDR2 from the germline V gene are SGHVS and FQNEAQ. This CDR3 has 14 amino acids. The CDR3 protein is CASSLAALGTEAFF. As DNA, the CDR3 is TGTGCCAGCAGCTTAGCAGCACTGGGCACTGAAGCTTTCTTT.

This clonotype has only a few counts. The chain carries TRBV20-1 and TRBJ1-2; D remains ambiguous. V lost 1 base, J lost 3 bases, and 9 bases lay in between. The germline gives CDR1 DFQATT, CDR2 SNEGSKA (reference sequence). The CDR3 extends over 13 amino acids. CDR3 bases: TGCAGTGCTAGAGGGCTGACCCACTATGGCTACACCTTC. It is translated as CSARGLTHYGYTF.

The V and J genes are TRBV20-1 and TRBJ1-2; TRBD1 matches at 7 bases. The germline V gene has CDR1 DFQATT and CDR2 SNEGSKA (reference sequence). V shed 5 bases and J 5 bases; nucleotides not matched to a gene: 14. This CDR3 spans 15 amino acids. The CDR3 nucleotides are TGCAGTGCTTCCGCATCGCAGGGGGTTGATTATGGCTACACCTTC. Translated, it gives CSASASQGVDYGYTF.

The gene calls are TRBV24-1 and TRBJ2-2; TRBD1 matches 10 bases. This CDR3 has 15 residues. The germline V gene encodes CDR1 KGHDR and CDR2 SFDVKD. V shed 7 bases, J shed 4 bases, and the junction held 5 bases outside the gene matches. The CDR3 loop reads CATSPGTGATGELFF. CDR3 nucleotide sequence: TGTGCCACCAGCCCCGGGACAGGGGCCACCGGGGAGCTGTTTTTT.

In nucleotides, the CDR3 is TGCGCCAGCAGCCAAGAAGTGGACCGCCGAGAGCAGTACTTC. This encodes CASSQEVDRREQYF. This sequence joins TRBV4-3 and TRBJ2-7, with D unresolved. With 0 bases removed from V and 7 bases from J, the gap between germline ends came to 13 bases. Germline V gene sequence: CDR1 LGHNA, CDR2 YSLEER. The CDR3 spans 14 residues.

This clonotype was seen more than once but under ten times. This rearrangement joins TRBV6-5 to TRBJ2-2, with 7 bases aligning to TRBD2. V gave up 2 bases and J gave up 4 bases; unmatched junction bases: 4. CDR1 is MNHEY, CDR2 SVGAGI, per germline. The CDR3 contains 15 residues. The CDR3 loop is CASSYGGRTTGELFF. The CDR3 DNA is TGTGCCAGCAGTTACGGCGGGAGAACCACCGGGGAGCTGTTTTTT.

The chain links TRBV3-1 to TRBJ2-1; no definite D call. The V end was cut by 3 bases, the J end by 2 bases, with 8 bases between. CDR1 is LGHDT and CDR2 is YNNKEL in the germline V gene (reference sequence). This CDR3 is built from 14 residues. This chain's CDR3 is CASSHLRTYNEQFF. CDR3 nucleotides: TGTGCCAGCAGCCATTTGCGGACCTACAATGAGCAGTTCTTC.